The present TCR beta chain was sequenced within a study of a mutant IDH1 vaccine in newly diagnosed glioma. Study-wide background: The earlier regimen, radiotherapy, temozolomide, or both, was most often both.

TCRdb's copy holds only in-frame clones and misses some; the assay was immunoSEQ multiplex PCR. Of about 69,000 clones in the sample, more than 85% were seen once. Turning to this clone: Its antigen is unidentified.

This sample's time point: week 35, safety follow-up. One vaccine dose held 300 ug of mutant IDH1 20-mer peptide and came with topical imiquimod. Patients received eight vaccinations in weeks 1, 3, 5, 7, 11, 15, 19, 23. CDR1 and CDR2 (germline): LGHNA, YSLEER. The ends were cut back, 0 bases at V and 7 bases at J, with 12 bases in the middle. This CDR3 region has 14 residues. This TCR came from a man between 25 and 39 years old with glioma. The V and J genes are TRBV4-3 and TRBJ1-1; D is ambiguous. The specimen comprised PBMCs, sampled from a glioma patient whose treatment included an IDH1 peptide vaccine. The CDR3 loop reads CASSQDGPEFEAFF. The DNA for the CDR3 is TGCGCCAGCAGCCAAGATGGCCCGGAGTTTGAAGCTTTCTTT.